The 27 T cell receptor beta chains below were found in one sample sequenced in a study of cytomegalovirus exposure and HLA in healthy donors. PCR was performed using 60 Vbeta and 13 Jbeta primers. Assay: immunoSEQ multiplex PCR; the TCRdb copy retains only in-frame clones and omits some. Here the sample spans 120,000 or so clones, approximately 80% being singletons. Material: PBMCs. The receptors stem from a woman aged 18-29 years in good health and CMV-seronegative.

V and J are TRBV2 and TRBJ1-2; D remains ambiguous. V was trimmed by 11 bases and J by 4 bases, leaving 14 bases between them. Germline assignment: CDR1 SNHLY and CDR2 FYNNEI. This CDR3 comprises 12 residues. The CDR3 coding sequence is TGTGCCCTCGGGCAGACTACCTATGGCTACACCTTC. Protein: CALGQTTYGYTF.

The chain recombines TRBV5-4 with TRBJ1-2; a possible D gene is TRBD1 (5 bases). Per the germline V gene, CDR1 is SGHNT and CDR2 is YYREEE (reference sequence). V was shortened by 0 bases and J by 3 bases, with 6 bases between the two germline ends. The CDR3 runs to 13 residues. CDR3 region: CASSLGGDYGYTF. The CDR3 DNA is TGTGCCAGCAGCTTGGGGGGCGACTATGGCTACACCTTC.

The rearrangement uses TRBV21-1 and TRBJ1-1; the table assigns TRBD1, which was not confirmed against the DNA. TRBV21-1 is tagged as a pseudogene. The CDR3 totals 12 residues. The CDR3 DNA follows: TGTGCCATCACAGGGGTGAGCACTGAAGCTTTCTTT. Residues: CAITGVSTEAFF.

The table lists this clone with a count of one. The chain links TRBV6-5 to TRBJ2-7; TRBD1 agrees at 9 bases. The CDR3 totals 16 residues. V dropped 0 bases and J dropped 4; count of bases not matched to a gene: 7. Germline CDR1 is MNHEY and CDR2 is SVGAGI. CDR3 loop: CASSYSTGQGSYEQYF. The CDR3 DNA follows: TGTGCCAGCAGTTACTCGACGGGACAGGGATCGTACGAGCAGTACTTC.

This chain joins TRBV7-8 and TRBJ1-6, with 7 bases lining up with TRBD1. V was pared by 4 bases and J by 8 bases, with 8 bases of the junction left unmatched. Germline CDR1 SGHVS, CDR2 FQNEAQ. The CDR3 has 15 residues. The CDR3 sequence is CASSSIDREDSPLHF. CDR3 coding DNA: TGTGCCAGCAGCTCGATCGACAGGGAAGATTCACCCCTCCACTTT.

The V and J genes are TRBV11-2 and TRBJ2-7; D might be TRBD2 (6 bases). The CDR3 has 17 residues. In germline, CDR1 is SGHAT, CDR2 FQNNGV. With 0 bases removed from V and 4 bases from J, the gap between germline ends came to 19 bases. This CDR3 is CASSLDNPTRFAYEQYF. CDR3 coding DNA: TGTGCCAGCAGCTTAGATAACCCGACTAGATTTGCGTACGAGCAGTACTTC.

The chain is built from TRBV30 and TRBJ2-3, with TRBD1 as a possible D gene (9 bases). CDR1 GTSNPN and CDR2 SVGIG come from the germline V gene (reference sequence). Trimming pared 5 bases from V and 2 bases from J, leaving 17 bases between. This CDR3 is 15 amino acids long. This chain's CDR3 is CAWERGTGNTDTQYF. As DNA, the CDR3 is TGTGCCTGGGAGCGGGGGACAGGGAACACAGATACGCAGTATTTT.

The rearrangement uses TRBV9 and TRBJ1-3; the D gene is possibly TRBD1 (6 bases). CDR1 and CDR2 from the germline V gene are SGDLS and YYNGEE. Trimming shortened V by 0 bases and J by 2 bases, and 9 bases separated the two germline ends. The CDR3 totals 15 residues. CDR3 coding DNA: TGTGCCAGCAGCGTAGCGACAGGCGCTGGAAACACCATATATTTT. Its translation is CASSVATGAGNTIYF.

The V call is TRBV6-5, the J call TRBJ1-1, with D tentatively TRBD1 (5 bases). CDR1 and CDR2 from the germline V gene are MNHEY and SVGAGI. The V gene lost 6 bases and the J gene lost 2 bases, with 16 bases spanning the gap. CDR3 length: 15 amino acids. CDR3 sequence (DNA): TGTGCCAGCAGCCCCCGGGGGAGGAGTAACACTGAAGCTTTCTTT. Protein sequence: CASSPRGRSNTEAFF.

About this clone itself: The junction departs from germline at one end; a sequencing error may be responsible. The J gene is TRBJ2-1, the V gene TRBV6-5, with TRBD2 matching over 11 bases. The CDR3 has 14 residues. Germline assignment: CDR1 MNHEY and CDR2 SVGAGI. The CDR3 DNA follows: TGTGCCAGCAGACCGACTAGCGGGACACATGAGCGGTTCTTC. It codes for CASRPTSGTHERFF.

The genes are TRBV5-8 and TRBJ2-2, with 14 positions matching TRBD2. Germline trimming cut 4 bases from V and 5 bases from J; bases unmatched to any gene: 10. Germline assignment: CDR1 SGHTS and CDR2 YDEGEE. The CDR3 covers 18 residues. The CDR3 here is CASSHGTSGSRATGELFF. The CDR3, as DNA: TGTGCCAGCAGCCACGGGACTAGCGGGAGCAGGGCAACCGGGGAGCTGTTTTTT.

V usage is TRBV2 and J usage is TRBJ2-7, with 7 nucleotides matching TRBD1. V lost 5 bases to trimming and J lost 1 base; unmatched junction nucleotides: 11. The CDR3 totals 16 residues. Germline CDR1 SNHLY, CDR2 FYNNEI. The CDR3 DNA reads as TGTGCCAGCAGTCCCCGACAGGGACCGCTATCCTACGAGCAGTACTTC. Residues: CASSPRQGPLSYEQYF.

This clone was detected once. The genes are TRBV11-2 and TRBJ1-1; 11 nucleotides agree with TRBD1. CDR3 length: 16 amino acids. Unmatched junction bases numbered 6, after V lost 4 bases and J lost 2 bases. Per the germline V gene, CDR1 is SGHAT and CDR2 is FQNNGV. This CDR3 reads CASSSGQGVFNTEAFF. The CDR3 coding sequence is TGTGCCAGCAGCTCGGGACAGGGGGTATTCAACACTGAAGCTTTCTTT.

This clone was found a few times. The chain couples TRBV7-8 to TRBJ1-1, with D maybe TRBD1 (5 bases). Germline lookup yields CDR1 SGHVS and CDR2 FQNEAQ. V dropped 5 bases and J dropped 2 bases, with 21 bases sitting between them. The CDR3 extends over 17 amino acids. This CDR3 reads CASSREWGEQSNTEAFF. CDR3 nucleotides: TGTGCCAGCAGCCGAGAATGGGGGGAGCAATCTAACACTGAAGCTTTCTTT.

The chain joins TRBV7-9 to TRBJ1-5, with 8 nucleotides matching TRBD1. The length of the CDR3 is 15 residues. Looked up from germline, CDR1 is SEHNR and CDR2 is FQNEAQ (reference sequence). V gave up 5 bases and J gave up 8 bases; unmatched junction bases: 11. For the CDR3, the DNA is TGTGCCAGCAGCCTCAATACAGGGGGTCATAAGCCCCAGCATTTT. Translated: CASSLNTGGHKPQHF. Full variable domain (missing parts from reference TRBV7-9 and TRBJ1-5): DTGVSQNPRHKITKRGQNVTFRCDPISEHNRLYWYRQTLGQGPEFLTYFQNEAQLEKSRLLSDRFSAERPKGSFSTLEIQRTEQGDSAMYLCASSLNTGGHKPQHFGDGTRLSIL.

CDR3 in DNA: TGTGCCAGCAGTACCACCACTAGCGGGGGCTCCTACGAGCAGTACTTC. It encodes CASSTTTSGGSYEQYF. The V gene is TRBV2, the J gene TRBJ2-7, with 11 bases that match TRBD2. This CDR3 comprises 16 residues. The germline V gene encodes CDR1 SNHLY and CDR2 FYNNEI. Losses at the gene ends were 5 bases for V and 0 bases for J; bases not matched to a gene: 6.

In regard to this clone: This sample also contains other DNA sequences that code for the same CDR3. The chain is built from TRBV6-1 and TRBJ2-1; TRBD2 agrees at 11 bases. This CDR3 is 15 amino acids long. Germline CDR1 MNHNS, CDR2 SASEGT. V lost 4 bases to trimming and J lost 5 bases; unmatched junction nucleotides: 4. The CDR3, as DNA: TGTGCCAGCAGTGGGCTAGCGGGAGGCCACAATGAGCAGTTCTTC. It yields the protein CASSGLAGGHNEQFF.

The rearrangement uses TRBV2 and TRBJ1-5; D is unresolved. V lost 7 bases and J 4 bases, leaving 8 bases between the germline ends. The CDR3 covers 12 residues. Germline CDR1 and CDR2: SNHLY and FYNNEI. Here the CDR3 reads CASTERNQPQHF. The CDR3 DNA reads TGTGCCAGCACCGAGAGGAATCAGCCCCAGCATTTT.

The chain carries TRBV7-6 and TRBJ1-4; 8 positions agree with TRBD1. With V trimmed by 1 base and J by 6 bases, 10 bases remained unmatched. Germline V gene lookup returns CDR1 SGHVS and CDR2 FNYEAQ. This CDR3 spans 17 amino acids. The chain's CDR3 is CASSLGSGDRFYEKLFF. The CDR3 nucleotides are TGTGCCAGCAGCTTAGGAAGCGGGGACAGGTTTTATGAAAAACTGTTTTTT.

This clone was picked up one time. The V gene is TRBV7-8, the J gene TRBJ1-2; a weak D match, TRBD1 (6 bases). The CDR3 spans 13 residues. Germline assignment: CDR1 SGHVS and CDR2 FQNEAQ. V was clipped by 3 bases and J by 4 bases, with 9 bases between them. The CDR3 protein is CASSFDRSYGYTF. In DNA form, the CDR3 reads TGTGCCAGCAGCTTCGACAGGAGCTATGGCTACACCTTC.

V and J are TRBV29-1 and TRBJ1-5; a possible D gene is TRBD1 (5 bases). The V and J ends lost 6 bases and 6 bases respectively, with 18 bases between them. Germline V gives CDR1 SQVTM, CDR2 ANQGSEA. The CDR3 spans 14 residues. The CDR3 bases are TGCAGCGTCGTTCTGGGGGGGAGCCGTCAGCCCCAGCATTTT. As protein: CSVVLGGSRQPQHF.

This clone was detected once. A read error may account for a junction end that differs from germline. The rearrangement uses TRBV7-9 and TRBJ2-7; 7 nucleotides match TRBD2. The CDR3 length is 14 residues. Germline V lookup: CDR1 SEHNR, CDR2 FQNEAQ (reference sequence). The CDR3 region has the DNA TGTTCCAGCAGCACGGCGGGAGTAACCTACGAGCAGTACTTC. Translation: CSSSTAGVTYEQYF.

V usage is TRBV30 and J usage is TRBJ2-5; TRBD1 aligns across 9 bases. CDR3 length: 12 amino acids. The germline V gene has CDR1 GTSNPN and CDR2 SVGIG (reference sequence). V was clipped by 5 bases and J by 2 bases; unmatched bases: 0. The CDR3 loop reads CAWDRGQETQYF. For the CDR3, the DNA is TGTGCCTGGGACAGGGGGCAAGAGACCCAGTACTTC.

The gene calls are TRBV13 and TRBJ1-1; D gene unclear. Deletions cut 0 bases from V and 4 bases from J, with 15 bases between. Germline-derived CDR1 and CDR2 are PRHDT and FYEKMQ (reference sequence). The CDR3 covers 16 residues. As DNA, the CDR3 is TGTGCCAGCAGCTTAGGGGCCTCAAGGCGAGGCACTGAAGCTTTCTTT. Translating gives CASSLGASRRGTEAFF.

The genes are TRBV11-2 and TRBJ1-1, with D maybe TRBD1 (6 bases). Deletions cut 0 bases from V and 6 bases from J, with 14 bases between. Per germline, CDR1 SGHAT and CDR2 FQNNGV. This CDR3 has 15 amino acids. The CDR3 DNA follows: TGTGCCAGCAGCTTAGATCTGGGCAGGGGATCTGAAGCTTTCTTT. It yields the protein CASSLDLGRGSEAFF.

This chain links TRBV19 with TRBJ1-1; D is perhaps TRBD1 (5 bases). From germline, CDR1 is LNHDA and CDR2 SQIVND (reference sequence). Trimming took off 6 bases at V and 7 bases at J, with 18 bases between the two ends. The CDR3 contains 14 residues. CDR3 residues: CASRGLGGLGEAFF. In DNA, the CDR3 is TGTGCCAGTAGGGGGCTGGGGGGGTTAGGTGAAGCTTTCTTT.

This clone was detected only once. J is TRBJ1-3 and V is TRBV18, with TRBD1 matching over 7 bases. This CDR3 region has 17 residues. V lost 2 bases to trimming and J lost 0 bases; unmatched junction nucleotides: 7. CDR1 is KGHSH, CDR2 LQKENI, per germline. CDR3 DNA sequence: TGTGCCAGCTCACCATCGGGACAGATGAGCTCTGGAAACACCATATATTTT. Translated: CASSPSGQMSSGNTIYF.